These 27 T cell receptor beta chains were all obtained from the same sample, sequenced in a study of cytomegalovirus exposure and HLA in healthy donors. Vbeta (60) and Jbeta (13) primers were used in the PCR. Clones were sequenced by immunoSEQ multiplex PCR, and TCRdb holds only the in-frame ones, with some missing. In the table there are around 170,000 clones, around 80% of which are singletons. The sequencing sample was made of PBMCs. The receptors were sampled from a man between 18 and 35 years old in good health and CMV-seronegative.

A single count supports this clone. The DNA of the CDR3 is TGTGCCAGCAGCCCTCTGGCTGGGACAGGGAATGAAAAACTGTTTTTT. Translation gives CASSPLAGTGNEKLFF. The chain links TRBV7-9 to TRBJ1-4, with 9 bases identical to TRBD1. The CDR3 sequence is 16 residues long. Germline CDR1 is SEHNR and CDR2 is FQNEAQ (reference sequence). J was trimmed by 5 bases and V by 5 bases; bases with no gene match: 9.

The CDR3 DNA reads as TGTGGGACAGGGGATTCCTATGGCTACACCTTC. Residues: CGTGDSYGYTF. The V call is TRBV19, the J call TRBJ1-2; 9 nucleotides match TRBD1. Germline V gives CDR1 LNHDA, CDR2 SQIVND (reference sequence). This CDR3 is 11 amino acids long.

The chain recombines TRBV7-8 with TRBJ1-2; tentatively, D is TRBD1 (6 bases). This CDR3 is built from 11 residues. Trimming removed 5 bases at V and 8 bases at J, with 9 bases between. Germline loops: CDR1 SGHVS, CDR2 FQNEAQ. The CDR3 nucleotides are TGTGCCAGCAGCCCAGGGGTGGGCTACACCTTC. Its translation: CASSPGVGYTF.

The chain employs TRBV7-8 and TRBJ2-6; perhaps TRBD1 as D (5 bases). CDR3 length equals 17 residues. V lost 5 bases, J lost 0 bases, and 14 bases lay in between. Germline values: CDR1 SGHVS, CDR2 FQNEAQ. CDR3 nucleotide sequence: TGTGCCAGCAGCCTCCCTGAAACAGGCTCTGGGGCCAACGTCCTGACTTTC. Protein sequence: CASSLPETGSGANVLTF. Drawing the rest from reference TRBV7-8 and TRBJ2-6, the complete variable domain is GAGVSQSPRYKVAKRGQDVALRCDPISGHVSLFWYQQALGQGPEFLTYFQNEAQLDKSGLPSDRFFAERPEGSVSTLKIQRTQQEDSAVYLCASSLPETGSGANVLTFGAGSRLTVL.

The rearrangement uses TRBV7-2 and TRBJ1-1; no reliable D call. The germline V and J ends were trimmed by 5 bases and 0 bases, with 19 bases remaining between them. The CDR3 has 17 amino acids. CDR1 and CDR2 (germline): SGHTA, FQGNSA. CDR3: CASSPTWGGRMNTEAFF. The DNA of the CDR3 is TGTGCCAGCAGCCCAACCTGGGGAGGGCGAATGAACACTGAAGCTTTCTTT. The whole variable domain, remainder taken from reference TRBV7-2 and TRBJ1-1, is GAGVSQSPSNKVTEKGKDVELRCDPISGHTALYWYRQSLGQGLEFLIYFQGNSAPDKSGLPSDRFSAERTGGSVSTLTIQRTQQEDSAVYLCASSPTWGGRMNTEAFFGQGTRLTVV.

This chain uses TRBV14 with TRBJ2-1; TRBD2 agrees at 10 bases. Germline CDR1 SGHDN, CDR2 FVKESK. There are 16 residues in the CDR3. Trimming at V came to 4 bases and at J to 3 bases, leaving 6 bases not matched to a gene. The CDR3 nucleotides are TGTGCCAGCAGCCCAAGGACTAGCGGATACTACAATGAGCAGTTCTTC. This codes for CASSPRTSGYYNEQFF.

The chain's CDR3 is CASSQREDRDEQYF. The DNA for the CDR3 is TGTGCCAGCTCACAACGGGAGGACAGAGACGAGCAGTACTTC. The chain is built from TRBV18 and TRBJ2-7; TRBD2 might be the D (7 bases). The CDR3 totals 14 residues. Per germline, CDR1 KGHSH and CDR2 LQKENI. V lost 4 bases and J lost 5, with 15 bases in between.

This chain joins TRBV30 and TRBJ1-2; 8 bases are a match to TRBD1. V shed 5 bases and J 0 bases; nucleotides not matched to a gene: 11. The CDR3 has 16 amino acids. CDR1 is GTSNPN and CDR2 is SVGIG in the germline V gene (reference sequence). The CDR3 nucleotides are TGTGCCTGGGAAGAGTGGTCGGGACAGGCTAACTATGGCTACACCTTC. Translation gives CAWEEWSGQANYGYTF. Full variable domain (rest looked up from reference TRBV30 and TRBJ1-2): SQTIHQWPATLVQPVGSPLSLECTVEGTSNPNLYWYRQAAGRGLQLLFYSVGIGQISSEVPQNLSASRPQDRQFILSSKKLLLSDSGFYLCAWEEWSGQANYGYTFGSGTRLTVV.

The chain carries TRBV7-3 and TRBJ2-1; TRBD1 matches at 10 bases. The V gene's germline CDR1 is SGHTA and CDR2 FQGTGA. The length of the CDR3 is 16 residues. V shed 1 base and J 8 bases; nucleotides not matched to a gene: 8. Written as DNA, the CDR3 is TGTGCCAGCAGCTTAATTGGGACAGGGGTTTGGGATGAGCAGTTCTTC. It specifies CASSLIGTGVWDEQFF.

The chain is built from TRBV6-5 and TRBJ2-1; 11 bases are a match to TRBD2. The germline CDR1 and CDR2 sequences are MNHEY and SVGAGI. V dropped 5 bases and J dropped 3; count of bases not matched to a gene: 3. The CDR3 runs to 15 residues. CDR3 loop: CASSTSGRDYNEQFF. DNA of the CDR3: TGTGCCAGCAGTACTAGCGGGAGAGACTACAATGAGCAGTTCTTC.

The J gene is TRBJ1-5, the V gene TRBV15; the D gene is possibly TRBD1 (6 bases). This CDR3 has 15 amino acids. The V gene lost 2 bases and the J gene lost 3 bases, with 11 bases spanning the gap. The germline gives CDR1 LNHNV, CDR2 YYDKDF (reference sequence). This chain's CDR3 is CATSRSDSFNQPQHF. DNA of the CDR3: TGTGCCACCAGCAGATCGGACAGCTTCAATCAGCCCCAGCATTTT.

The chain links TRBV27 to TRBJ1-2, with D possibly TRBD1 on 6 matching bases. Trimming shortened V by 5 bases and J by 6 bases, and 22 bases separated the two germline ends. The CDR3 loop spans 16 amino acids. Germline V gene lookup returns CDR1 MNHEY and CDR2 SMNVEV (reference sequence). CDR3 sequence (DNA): TGTGCCAGCAGTCTCAGACAGGTCCACAGCCGGAATGGCTACACCTTC. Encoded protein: CASSLRQVHSRNGYTF.

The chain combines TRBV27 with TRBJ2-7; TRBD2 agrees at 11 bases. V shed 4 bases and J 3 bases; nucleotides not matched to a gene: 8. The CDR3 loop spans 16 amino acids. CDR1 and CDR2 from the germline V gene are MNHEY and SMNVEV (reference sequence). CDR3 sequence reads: CASSSLLAGESYEQYF. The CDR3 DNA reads TGTGCCAGCAGTTCCCTACTAGCGGGGGAGAGCTACGAGCAGTACTTC.

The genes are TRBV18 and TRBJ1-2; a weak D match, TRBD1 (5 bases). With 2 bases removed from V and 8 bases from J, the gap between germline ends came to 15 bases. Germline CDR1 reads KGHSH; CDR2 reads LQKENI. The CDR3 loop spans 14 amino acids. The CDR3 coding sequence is TGTGCCAGCTCACCAAACAGAGACAGCCTAGGCTACACCTTC. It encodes CASSPNRDSLGYTF. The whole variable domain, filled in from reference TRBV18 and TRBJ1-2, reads NAGVMQNPRHLVRRRGQEARLRCSPMKGHSHVYWYRQLPEEGLKFMVYLQKENIIDESGMPKERFSAEFPKEGPSILRIQQVVRGDSAAYFCASSPNRDSLGYTFGSGTRLTVV.

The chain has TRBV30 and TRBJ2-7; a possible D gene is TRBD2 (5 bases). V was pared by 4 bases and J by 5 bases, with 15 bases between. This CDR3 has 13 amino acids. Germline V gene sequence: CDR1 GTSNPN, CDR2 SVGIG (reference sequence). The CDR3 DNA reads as TGTGCCTGGACCCTAAGTGGAGGAGACGAGCAGTACTTC. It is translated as CAWTLSGGDEQYF.

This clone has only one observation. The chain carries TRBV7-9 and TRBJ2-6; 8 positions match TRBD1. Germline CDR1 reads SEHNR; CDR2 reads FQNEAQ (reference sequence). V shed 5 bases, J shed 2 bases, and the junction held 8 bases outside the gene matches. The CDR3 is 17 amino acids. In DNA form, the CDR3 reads TGTGCCAGCAGCGCGAGACAGGGGTCAGCTGGGGCCAACGTCCTGACTTTC. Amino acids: CASSARQGSAGANVLTF. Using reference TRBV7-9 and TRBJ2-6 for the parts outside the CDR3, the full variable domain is DTGVSQNPRHKITKRGQNVTFRCDPISEHNRLYWYRQTLGQGPEFLTYFQNEAQLEKSRLLSDRFSAERPKGSFSTLEIQRTEQGDSAMYLCASSARQGSAGANVLTFGAGSRLTVL.

The CDR3 DNA follows: TGTGCCAGCAAAAAACAGGGAAATGGCTACACCTTC. Encoded protein: CASKKQGNGYTF. This rearrangement joins TRBV6-4 to TRBJ1-2, with a weak D call TRBD1 (6 bases). This CDR3 has 12 residues. Germline loops: CDR1 MRHNA, CDR2 SNTAGT. V was clipped by 7 bases and J by 6 bases, with 12 bases between them.

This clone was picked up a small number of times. The CDR3 loop reads CASSLDRDPRGYGYTF. The CDR3 nucleotides read TGTGCCAGCAGCCTCGACAGGGACCCAAGAGGATATGGCTACACCTTC. This chain links TRBV2 with TRBJ1-2; TRBD1 aligns across 7 bases. The CDR3 sequence is 16 residues long. V lost 6 bases, J lost 5 bases, and 15 bases stayed unmatched. Germline CDR1 reads SNHLY; CDR2 reads FYNNEI. The entire variable domain, with the rest obtained from reference TRBV2 and TRBJ1-2, is as follows: EPEVTQTPSHQVTQMGQEVILRCVPISNHLYFYWYRQILGQKVEFLVSFYNNEISEKSEIFDDQFSVERPDGSNFTLKIRSTKLEDSAMYFCASSLDRDPRGYGYTFGSGTRLTVV.

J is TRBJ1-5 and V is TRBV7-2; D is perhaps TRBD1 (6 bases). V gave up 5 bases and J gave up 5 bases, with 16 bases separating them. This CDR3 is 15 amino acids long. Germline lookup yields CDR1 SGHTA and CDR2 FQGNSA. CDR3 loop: CASSKIGRGDQPQHF. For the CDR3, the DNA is TGTGCCAGCAGCAAGATAGGGAGGGGGGATCAGCCCCAGCATTTT.

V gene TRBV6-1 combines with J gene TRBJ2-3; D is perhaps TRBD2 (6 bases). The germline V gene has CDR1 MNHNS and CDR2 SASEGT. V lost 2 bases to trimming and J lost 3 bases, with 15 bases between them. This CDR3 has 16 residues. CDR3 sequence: CASSEFLAGTTDTQYF. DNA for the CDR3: TGTGCCAGCAGTGAATTTCTGGCGGGAACTACAGATACGCAGTATTTT.

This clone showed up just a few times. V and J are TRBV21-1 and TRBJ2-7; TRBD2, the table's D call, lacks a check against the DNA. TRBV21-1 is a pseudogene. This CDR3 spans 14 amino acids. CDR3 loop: CASRAAGSSYEQYF. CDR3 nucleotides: TGTGCCAGCAGGGCAGCGGGGAGCTCCTACGAGCAGTACTTC.

The CDR3 DNA is TGCGCCAGCAGCCCCGGGGGGTCAGGGTTCTATGGCTACACCTTC. This encodes CASSPGGSGFYGYTF. The chain carries TRBV5-1 and TRBJ1-2; tentative D call: TRBD1 (5 bases). Trimming removed 4 bases at V and 4 bases at J, with 17 bases between. The germline gives CDR1 SGHRS, CDR2 YFSETQ. This CDR3 is 15 amino acids long.

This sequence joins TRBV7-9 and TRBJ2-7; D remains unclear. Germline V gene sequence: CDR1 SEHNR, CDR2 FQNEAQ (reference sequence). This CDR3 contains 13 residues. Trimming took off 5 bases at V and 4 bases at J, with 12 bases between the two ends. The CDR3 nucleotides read TGTGCCAGCAGCCCTGAAACAGTTTACGAGCAGTACTTC. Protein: CASSPETVYEQYF.

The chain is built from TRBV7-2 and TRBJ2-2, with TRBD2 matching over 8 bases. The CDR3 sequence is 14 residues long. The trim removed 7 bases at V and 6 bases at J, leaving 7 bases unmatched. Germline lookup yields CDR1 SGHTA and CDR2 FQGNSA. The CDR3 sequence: CASTRTSPPGELFF. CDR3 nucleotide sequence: TGTGCCAGCACGAGGACTAGCCCTCCCGGGGAGCTGTTTTTT.

CDR3 residues: CSVERQGPSYEQYF. The CDR3 coding sequence is TGCAGCGTTGAAAGACAGGGCCCCTCCTACGAGCAGTACTTC. This chain joins TRBV29-1 and TRBJ2-7, with 7 bases matching TRBD1. V shed 2 bases, J shed 0 bases, and the junction held 4 bases outside the gene matches. CDR1 is SQVTM and CDR2 is ANQGSEA in the germline V gene. The CDR3 contains 14 residues.

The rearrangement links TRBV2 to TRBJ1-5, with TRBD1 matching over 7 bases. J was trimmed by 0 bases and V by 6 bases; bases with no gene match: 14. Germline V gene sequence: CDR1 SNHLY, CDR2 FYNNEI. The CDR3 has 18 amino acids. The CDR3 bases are TGTGCCAGCAGGGGAAGACAGGGTGAACTTTATAGCAATCAGCCCCAGCATTTT. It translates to CASRGRQGELYSNQPQHF.

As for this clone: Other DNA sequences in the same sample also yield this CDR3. The DNA for the CDR3 is TGTGCCAGCAGTTTGAGCGGGGGGTCATACGAGCAGTACTTC. Translated: CASSLSGGSYEQYF. The chain is built from TRBV27 and TRBJ2-7, with 9 positions matching TRBD2. Germline assignment: CDR1 MNHEY and CDR2 SMNVEV (reference sequence). The CDR3 runs to 14 residues. Trimming took 3 bases from V and 4 from J; bases not matched to a gene: 4.